The 25 T cell receptor beta chains listed next were all sequenced from one sample in a study of Ad26.COV2.S vaccination and SARS-CoV-2 variants. Repertoires were generated with immunoSEQ multiplex PCR, while TCRdb's copy carries only in-frame clones and drops some. The table has 300,000 to 450,000 clones, more than 75% seen once. As for treatment: some 19 received Ad26.COV2.S at low or high dose, single or two shots; several received placebo; per-sample allocation not given. Specimens were obtained on day 63 following the first vaccine or placebo injection. This material consisted of peripheral blood, taken in a trial of Ad26.COV2.S vaccine versus placebo. The receptor set was obtained from a person between 18 and 60 years old who received the Ad26.COV2.S COVID-19 vaccine or a placebo.

The chain combines TRBV19 with TRBJ2-2, with 11 bases aligning to TRBD2. The V segment lost 6 bases and the J segment 2 bases; nucleotides outside the gene matches: 11. The CDR3 contains 18 residues. The germline gives CDR1 LNHDA, CDR2 SQIVND (reference sequence). The CDR3 sequence: CASRGGTSGHTNTGELFF. The CDR3 region has the DNA TGTGCCAGTAGAGGGGGGACTAGCGGACATACCAACACCGGGGAGCTGTTTTTT.

The chain links TRBV28 to TRBJ2-5, with 9 bases fitting TRBD1. This CDR3 has 19 amino acids. Unmatched junction bases numbered 21, after V lost 5 bases and J lost 5 bases. Germline V gene sequence: CDR1 MDHEN, CDR2 SYDVKM. Here the CDR3 DNA reads TGTGCCAGCAGTCCCTGGGGGGTTACGGGACAGGGTAGGTCGGAGACCCAGTACTTC. This encodes CASSPWGVTGQGRSETQYF.

The rearrangement joins TRBV15 to TRBJ2-3; tentative D call: TRBD2 (5 bases). The V gene's germline CDR1 is LNHNV and CDR2 YYDKDF (reference sequence). The CDR3 runs 16 residues. V was clipped by 2 bases and J by 4 bases, with 16 bases between them. CDR3 DNA sequence: TGTGCCACCAGCAGACGGACTCAGCGGATCGCAGATACGCAGTATTTT. Its translation is CATSRRTQRIADTQYF.

The V call is TRBV19, the J call TRBJ2-2; tentatively, D is TRBD1 (7 bases). The length of the CDR3 is 16 residues. CDR1 and CDR2 from the germline V gene are LNHDA and SQIVND (reference sequence). Trimming removed 3 bases from V and 5 bases from J, with 16 bases in between. CDR3 loop: CASSIGRGARTGELFF. In DNA form, the CDR3 reads TGTGCCAGTAGTATCGGCAGGGGGGCGAGGACCGGGGAGCTGTTTTTT.

The genes are TRBV19 and TRBJ1-2; possibly TRBD1 for D (6 bases). Germline V lookup: CDR1 LNHDA, CDR2 SQIVND (reference sequence). V gave up 7 bases and J gave up 4 bases, with 19 bases separating them. The CDR3 covers 15 residues. CDR3 sequence (DNA): TGTGCCAGTAATAAAGGGGGACTGGGGCCCTATGGCTACACCTTC. It codes for CASNKGGLGPYGYTF. The full variable domain, in which reference TRBV19 and TRBJ1-2 provide the parts outside the CDR3, is DGGITQSPKYLFRKEGQNVTLSCEQNLNHDAMYWYRQDPGQGLRLIYYSQIVNDFQKGDIAEGYSVSREKKESFPLTVTSAQKNPTAFYLCASNKGGLGPYGYTFGSGTRLTVV.

The rearrangement joins TRBV27 to TRBJ1-4; D is unresolved. Trimming removed 6 bases from V and 0 bases from J, with 8 bases in between. The CDR3 spans 14 residues. Germline loops: CDR1 MNHEY, CDR2 SMNVEV (reference sequence). CDR3 residues: CASSRKATNEKLFF. The CDR3 DNA sequence: TGTGCCAGCAGCCGTAAAGCAACTAATGAAAAACTGTTTTTT.

V gene TRBV5-4 combines with J gene TRBJ2-1; 9 positions match TRBD1. The V and J ends lost 2 bases and 6 bases, in that order; junction bases with no gene match: 6. CDR3 length equals 15 residues. CDR1 and CDR2 (germline): SGHNT, YYREEE (reference sequence). The CDR3 DNA reads as TGTGCCAGCAGCTTATCGGGACAGGGACGCAATGAGCAGTTCTTC. Amino acids: CASSLSGQGRNEQFF.

This chain joins TRBV27 and TRBJ2-6; 7 bases line up with TRBD1. Germline V lookup: CDR1 MNHEY, CDR2 SMNVEV (reference sequence). With 2 bases clipped from V and 0 bases from J, the junction kept 7 bases outside the gene matches. The CDR3 is made up of 18 amino acids. The CDR3 DNA reads TGTGCCAGCAGTTTAAGAGGGACAGTCAGCTCTGGGGCCAACGTCCTGACTTTC. Translated: CASSLRGTVSSGANVLTF.

The chain is built from TRBV19 and TRBJ2-7; the D is unclear. Germline lookup yields CDR1 LNHDA and CDR2 SQIVND (reference sequence). V lost 9 bases to trimming and J lost 0 bases, with 6 bases between them. This CDR3 is 11 amino acids long. The CDR3 region is CASGSSYEQYF. The CDR3 nucleotides are TGTGCCAGCGGATCCTCCTACGAGCAGTACTTC. Full variable domain (outside the CDR3, taken from reference TRBV19 and TRBJ2-7): DGGITQSPKYLFRKEGQNVTLSCEQNLNHDAMYWYRQDPGQGLRLIYYSQIVNDFQKGDIAEGYSVSREKKESFPLTVTSAQKNPTAFYLCASGSSYEQYFGPGTRLTVT.

The V call is TRBV28, the J call TRBJ1-1, with D unresolved. Deletions cut 4 bases from V and 1 base from J, with 7 bases between. CDR3 size: 13 residues. Germline V CDR1 and CDR2: MDHEN, SYDVKM. The CDR3 is CASSSSSNTEAFF. The CDR3 DNA reads TGTGCCAGCAGTTCCTCGTCGAACACTGAAGCTTTCTTT.

The V and J genes are TRBV9 and TRBJ2-3, with D uncertain. Germline-derived CDR1 and CDR2 are SGDLS and YYNGEE. Trimming removed 1 base from V and 3 bases from J, with 9 bases in between. The CDR3 is 14 residues long. The CDR3 DNA reads TGTGCCAGCAGCGTATCTGTGGAAACAGATACGCAGTATTTT. Its translation is CASSVSVETDTQYF.

Comments on this clone: Germline is not matched at one junction end, which may reflect a read error. J is TRBJ1-4 and V is TRBV6-1, with D hard to call. The CDR3 has 17 residues. Germline lookup yields CDR1 MNHNS and CDR2 SASEGT. The CDR3 coding sequence is TGTGCCAGCAGTGACCCCGATCGCCTGTCCCTACGGATCCTTCTCACTTTT. Translation gives CASSDPDRLSLRILLTF.

The V gene is TRBV3-1 (or the pseudogene TRBV3-2), the J gene TRBJ1-1; no firm D call. V was shortened by 2 bases and J by 4 bases, with 11 bases between the two germline ends. The CDR3 runs 14 residues. Germline-derived CDR1 and CDR2 are LGHDT and YNNKEL (reference sequence). CDR3 sequence reads: CASSQKSLVTEAFF. CDR3 DNA: TGTGCCAGCAGCCAAAAAAGTTTGGTCACTGAAGCTTTCTTT.

CDR3: CSVEANVQETQYF. The CDR3 coding sequence is TGCAGCGTTGAAGCTAACGTACAAGAGACCCAGTACTTC. This chain links TRBV29-1 with TRBJ2-5, with D unresolved. Per germline, CDR1 SQVTM and CDR2 ANQGSEA. V was clipped by 1 base and J by 2 bases, with 8 bases between them. This CDR3 region has 13 residues.

This chain uses TRBV19 with TRBJ2-7; D is ambiguous. This CDR3 has 14 residues. Looked up from germline, CDR1 is LNHDA and CDR2 is SQIVND (reference sequence). V lost 3 bases and J 3 bases, leaving 12 bases between the germline ends. The DNA for the CDR3 is TGTGCCAGTAGTATTATGGGCAGCGACTACGAGCAGTACTTC. Encoded protein: CASSIMGSDYEQYF.

The genes are TRBV7-9 and TRBJ1-2; D might be TRBD1 (5 bases). V lost 1 base and J lost 0, with 12 bases in between. Per germline, CDR1 SEHNR and CDR2 FQNEAQ (reference sequence). The CDR3 covers 16 residues. Written as DNA, the CDR3 is TGTGCCAGCAGCTTAGGGTCAGGGCCGCCTAACTATGGCTACACCTTC. Translated, it gives CASSLGSGPPNYGYTF.

This chain uses TRBV7-2 with TRBJ2-5; D gene ambiguous. The CDR3 is made up of 17 amino acids. The germline V gene has CDR1 SGHTA and CDR2 FQGNSA. The germline V and J ends were trimmed by 1 base and 4 bases, with 19 bases remaining between them. CDR3 sequence reads: CASSLEGSGVRGETQYF. The CDR3 nucleotides read TGTGCCAGCAGCTTAGAAGGCTCGGGCGTCAGAGGAGAGACCCAGTACTTC.

The chain is built from TRBV25-1 and TRBJ1-3; 8 bases match TRBD1. The V gene end was trimmed by 3 bases and the J gene end by 2 bases; junction bases not matched to a gene: 6. CDR1 is MGHDK and CDR2 is SYGVNS in the germline V gene. This CDR3 region has 16 residues. CDR3: CASSDLTGAAGNTIYF. The DNA of the CDR3 is TGTGCCAGCAGTGACTTGACAGGGGCCGCTGGAAACACCATATATTTT.

This chain joins TRBV10-1 and TRBJ2-3; 16 nucleotides match TRBD2. V was clipped by 6 bases and J by 11 bases; unmatched bases: 14. The CDR3 consists of 17 residues. Germline values: CDR1 WNHNN, CDR2 SYGVQD (reference sequence). Here the CDR3 reads CASSPAGTSGRVLEQYF. CDR3 bases: TGCGCCAGCAGCCCAGCGGGGACTAGCGGGAGGGTCCTTGAGCAGTATTTT.

The chain couples TRBV7-2 to TRBJ2-6; D ambiguous. Germline loops: CDR1 SGHTA, CDR2 FQGNSA. The CDR3 is 18 amino acids. Trimming shortened V by 5 bases and J by 0 bases, and 17 bases separated the two germline ends. CDR3 sequence: CASSPPYASFSGANVLTF. DNA for the CDR3: TGTGCCAGCAGCCCACCTTATGCGTCTTTCTCTGGGGCCAACGTCCTGACTTTC.

This clone was seen a few times. The V gene is TRBV7-9, the J gene TRBJ2-7; D could derive from TRBD1 or TRBD2 (6 bases each). Germline CDR1 SEHNR, CDR2 FQNEAQ (reference sequence). This CDR3 is 15 amino acids long. V was clipped by 5 bases and J by 0 bases, with 14 bases between them. CDR3 DNA sequence: TGTGCCAGCAGCGGAGGGACACTCTCCTCCTACGAGCAGTACTTC. Amino acid sequence: CASSGGTLSSYEQYF.

This clone showed up just once. The rearrangement joins TRBV10-2 to TRBJ2-7; D is uncertain. This CDR3 is 12 amino acids long. The V end lost 2 bases, the J end lost 7 bases, and 9 bases lay between the germline ends. Germline V CDR1 and CDR2: WSHSY, SAAADI. CDR3 in amino acids: CASSERYMEQYF. The CDR3 DNA sequence: TGCGCCAGCAGTGAGCGTTACATGGAGCAGTACTTC.

The chain recombines TRBV3-1 (or the pseudogene TRBV3-2) with TRBJ2-5; 10 positions agree with TRBD2. The V gene's germline CDR1 is LGHDT and CDR2 YNNKEL (reference sequence). J lost 9 bases, V lost 1 base, and 14 bases had no gene match. The CDR3 extends over 17 amino acids. The DNA for the CDR3 is TGTGCCAGCAGCCAAGGGGGTAGCGGGGGGACACACCTGTCCCAGTACTTC. Protein: CASSQGGSGGTHLSQYF.

The chain couples TRBV11-2 to TRBJ2-7; the match to TRBD1 covers 11 bases. V was clipped by 5 bases and J by 7 bases; unmatched bases: 7. Germline CDR1 and CDR2: SGHAT and FQNNGV. This CDR3 region has 14 residues. The CDR3 sequence is CASSVGQGASEQYF. The CDR3, as DNA: TGTGCCAGCAGCGTCGGACAGGGGGCATCTGAGCAGTACTTC.

The gene calls are TRBV29-1 and TRBJ2-3; D gene unclear. Trimming took off 1 base at V and 0 bases at J, with 5 bases between the two ends. Germline V CDR1 and CDR2: SQVTM, ANQGSEA. This CDR3 spans 13 amino acids. The CDR3 region has the DNA TGCAGCGTTGAAGGGTTCAGCACAGATACGCAGTATTTT. Its protein product is CSVEGFSTDTQYF.